This T cell receptor beta chain was sequenced during a study of OX40 agonist ivuxolimab in advanced cancers. Study information: Patients in the trial were receiving intravenous ivuxolimab every 2 weeks, at doses of 0.01 to 10 mg/kg.

Details on this clone: Its specificity is not known.

Findings and limits, study-wide: Patients who responded partially at 0.1-3.0 mg/kg showed clonal expansion ranking among the lowest.

Some clones are missing from TCRdb's copy, which holds only in-frame ones; the method was immunoSEQ multiplex PCR. The sample includes about 92,000 clones, more than 75% of them seen just once. The germline V and J ends were trimmed by 4 bases and 1 base, with 14 bases remaining between them. This CDR3 spans 16 amino acids. Germline CDR1 is LNHDA and CDR2 is SQIVND (reference sequence). The genes are TRBV19 and TRBJ2-1; D may be TRBD1 or TRBD2 (5 bases each). This receptor was taken from an adult with an advanced solid tumor such as melanoma, head and neck, liver or kidney cancer. The sequenced sample was CD4+ or CD8+ T cells sorted from blood, obtained in a trial of the OX40 agonist ivuxolimab. CDR3: CASSTFYGTSYNEQFF. The CDR3 coding sequence is TGTGCCAGTAGTACCTTCTACGGGACGTCCTACAATGAGCAGTTCTTC.